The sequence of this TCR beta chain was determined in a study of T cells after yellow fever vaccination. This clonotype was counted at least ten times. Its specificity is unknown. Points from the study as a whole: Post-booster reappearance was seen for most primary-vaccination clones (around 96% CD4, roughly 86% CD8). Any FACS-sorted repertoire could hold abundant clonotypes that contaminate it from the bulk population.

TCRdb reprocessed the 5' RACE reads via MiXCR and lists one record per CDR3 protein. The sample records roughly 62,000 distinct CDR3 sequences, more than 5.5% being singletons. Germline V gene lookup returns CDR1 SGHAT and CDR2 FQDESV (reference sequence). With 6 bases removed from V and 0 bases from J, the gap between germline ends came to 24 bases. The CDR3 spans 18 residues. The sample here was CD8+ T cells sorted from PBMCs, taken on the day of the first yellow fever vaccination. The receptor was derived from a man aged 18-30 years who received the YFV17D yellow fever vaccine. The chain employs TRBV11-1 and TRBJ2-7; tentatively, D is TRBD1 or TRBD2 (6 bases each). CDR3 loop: CASRVLRAGHASSYEQYV. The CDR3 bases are TGTGCCAGCAGGGTCCTTCGGGCGGGACACGCGAGCTCCTACGAGCAGTACGTC.